A selection of T cell receptor beta chains follows, all from one sample in a study of blood T cell repertoires in COVID-19. TCRdb's copy holds only in-frame clones and misses some; the assay was immunoSEQ multiplex PCR. The repertoire consists of 200,000 to 250,000 clones, with around 88% occurring once and the leading ten covering roughly 6.8%. The specimen was peripheral blood. Source of these receptors: a woman in her twenties or thirties with COVID-19, enrolled during active disease. The CDR3 runs from the conserved cysteine through the conserved F or W. Each record gives: clone size, D gene, J gene, V gene, CDR3 DNA, CDR3 protein. The D gene is left open where the match is weak. Clone size is stated in some rows and not others, as once, few, many or a class when expanded.

. | . | TRBJ1-2 | TRBV5-5 | TGTGCCAGCAGCCCGGACAGCAAGAATAACTATGGCTACACCTTC | CASSPDSKNNYGYTF
. | . | TRBJ2-7 | TRBV19 | TGTGCCAGTAGTATATTGGTTTCGGGTGTAGGCGAGCAGTACTTC | CASSILVSGVGEQYF
once | TRBD1 | TRBJ2-2 | TRBV6-5 | TGTGCCAGCAACCCAGACAGGGGCTACACCGGGGAGCTGTTTTTT | CASNPDRGYTGELFF
. | TRBD1 | TRBJ2-5 | TRBV29-1 | TGCAGCGCCACCAGGACAGGATTCCAAGAGACCCAGTACTTC | CSATRTGFQETQYF
. | . | TRBJ2-7 | TRBV7-9 | TGTGCCAGCAGGACAACAGGGAGTGGGCCCTCGTCCGAGCAGTACTTC | CASRTTGSGPSSEQYF
few | TRBD1 | TRBJ1-1 | TRBV6-2/TRBV6-3 | TGTGCCAGCAGTGCTATTAGACAGGGGAACACTGAAGCTTTCTTT | CASSAIRQGNTEAFF
. | TRBD1 | TRBJ1-4 | TRBV11-2 | TGTGCCAGCAGCCGGACAGGGGTCCGTGAAAAACTGTTTTTT | CASSRTGVREKLFF
once | . | TRBJ2-3 | TRBV27 | TGTGCCAGCAGTTTATCTGGGGGGTTTCCAGATACGCAGTATTTT | CASSLSGGFPDTQYF
. | . | TRBJ2-3 | TRBV7-2 | TGTGCCAGCAGCTTCCGGGGGGCGTGGGGGACAGATACGCAGTATTTT | CASSFRGAWGTDTQYF
. | TRBD1 | TRBJ2-1 | TRBV10-1 | TGCGCCAGCAGTGAGGGGTCCCCCGGGACAGGGTTGAGGGATGAGCAGTTCTTC | CASSEGSPGTGLRDEQFF
. | TRBD1 | TRBJ1-6 | TRBV19 | TGTGCCAGTGATTCTCGACAGGGCCGAAATAATTCACCCCTCCACTTT | CASDSRQGRNNSPLHF
. | . | TRBJ2-2 | TRBV12-5 | TGTGCTAGTGGTTTGGTAGAGAGCAGGGAGCTGTTTTTT | CASGLVESRELFF
few | . | TRBJ1-3 | TRBV6-6 | TGTGCCAGCAGTTACTCGTTGCGCGCATCTGGAAACACCATATATTTT | CASSYSLRASGNTIYF
. | . | TRBJ1-2 | TRBV30 | TGTGCCTGGAGTAGACGACAGACAGCTAACTATGGCTACACCTTC | CAWSRRQTANYGYTF
. | TRBD2 | TRBJ2-1 | TRBV7-8 | TGTGCCAGCAGCTTGGGACTAGGGAACCGGAATGAGCAGTTCTTC | CASSLGLGNRNEQFF
. | TRBD2 | TRBJ2-3 | TRBV29-1 | TGCAGCGTTGGGGGGACTAGCGGGAGGGGAGAGACCAACACAGATACGCAGTATTTT | CSVGGTSGRGETNTDTQYF
. | TRBD2 | TRBJ2-3 | TRBV2 | TGTGCCAGCAGTGTGGCGGGCGGGGGGGCAGATACGCAGTATTTT | CASSVAGGGADTQYF
once | . | TRBJ2-7 | TRBV4-2 | TGTGCCAGCAGCCAAGTGGGAGACGGGAACTCCTACGAGCAGTACTTC | CASSQVGDGNSYEQYF
. | TRBD2 | TRBJ2-3 | TRBV3-1/TRBV3-2 | TGTGCCAGCAACCCGTTAGCGGGGGGATCCACAGATACGCAGTATTTT | CASNPLAGGSTDTQYF
. | . | TRBJ1-3 | TRBV7-9 | TGTGCCAGCAGCCCGAACCCCGACAGTTCTGGAAACACCATATATTTT | CASSPNPDSSGNTIYF
. | . | TRBJ1-2 | TRBV30 | TGTGCCTGGGGTCACAAACAGGGATCCTATGGCTACACCTTC | CAWGHKQGSYGYTF
. | . | TRBJ1-3 | TRBV21-1 | TGTGCCAGCAGCGTTCCCGGGACAGGAGTTTCTGGAAACACCATATATTTT | CASSVPGTGVSGNTIYF
. | . | TRBJ2-4 | TRBV9 | TGTGCCAGCAGCGCCCCAGGGGCCAAAAACATTCAGTACTTC | CASSAPGAKNIQYF
. | . | TRBJ1-3 | TRBV11-2 | TGTGCCAGCAGCTTAGAGGCAGGGACTGGAAACACCATATATTTT | CASSLEAGTGNTIYF
. | . | TRBJ2-1 | TRBV7-2 | TGTGCCAGCAGAGGAAGCGGGTATGAGCAGTTCTTC | CASRGSGYEQFF
. | . | TRBJ2-1 | TRBV4-1 | TGCGCCAGCAGCCAAGCGCGTCCAGGGTACTACAATGAGCAGTTCTTC | CASSQARPGYYNEQFF
. | TRBD1 | TRBJ1-6 | TRBV5-1 | TGCGCCAGCAGCTTTCAAGTTCCGGGACAGGGATATTCACCCCTCCACTTT | CASSFQVPGQGYSPLHF
. | . | TRBJ2-1 | TRBV3-1/TRBV3-2 | TGTGCCAGCAGCCAAGGAACAGAGCAGTTCTTC | CASSQGTEQFF
. | . | TRBJ2-7 | TRBV7-9 | TGTGCCAGCAGCTTAGCGCAGGGAAACGAGCAGTACTTC | CASSLAQGNEQYF
. | . | TRBJ1-3 | TRBV5-6 | TGTGCCAGCAGCTTGAAGGACAGTACCTCTGGAAACACCATATATTTT | CASSLKDSTSGNTIYF
once | TRBD1 | TRBJ1-2 | TRBV9 | TGTGCCAGCAGCGCGGGACAGTCTAACTATGGCTACACCTTC | CASSAGQSNYGYTF
. | TRBD1 | TRBJ1-4 | TRBV6-2/TRBV6-3 | TGTGCCAGCAGTTACGTGGACAGGGGTTGGCGAAATAATGAAAAACTGTTTTTT | CASSYVDRGWRNNEKLFF
. | TRBD1 | TRBJ1-4 | TRBV27 | TGTGCCAGCAGTTCGGGACAGGGGGTACCTTGGGGTAATGAAAAACTGTTTTTT | CASSSGQGVPWGNEKLFF
. | TRBD2 | TRBJ2-2 | TRBV7-2 | TGTGCCAGCAGCTATACGACTAGCGGAACCGGGGAGCTGTTTTTT | CASSYTTSGTGELFF
. | . | TRBJ1-2 | TRBV20-1 | TGCAGTGCTAGTGCAGGGTCTGGCTATGGCTACACCTTC | CSASAGSGYGYTF
. | . | TRBJ1-1 | TRBV28 | TGTGCCAGCAGTTTAGGGTCTTCTGGGAGTTTGAACACTGAAGCTTTCTTT | CASSLGSSGSLNTEAFF
few | TRBD1 | TRBJ1-4 | TRBV10-3 | TGTGCCATCAGGCCGGGACAGGGATCCGCAACTAATGAAAAACTGTTTTTT | CAIRPGQGSATNEKLFF
. | TRBD2 | TRBJ2-1 | TRBV7-2 | TGTGCCAGCAGCCCGGGGGGGGGTTGCGGGGGGAGCTCCTACAATGAGCAGTTCTTC | CASSPGGGCGGSSYNEQFF
. | . | TRBJ2-7 | TRBV27 | TGTGCCAGCAGTTTATCGGGCTTTGGCGAGCAGTACTTC | CASSLSGFGEQYF
. | TRBD2 | TRBJ2-1 | TRBV6-5 | TGTGCCAGCAGTAGCGGGACTAGCGGGGTCAATGAGCAGTTCTTC | CASSSGTSGVNEQFF
. | . | TRBJ2-1 | TRBV10-3 | TGTGCCATCAGTGGTGAAGGAATGAGGCGGGTCTCCTACAATGAGCAGTTCTTC | CAISGEGMRRVSYNEQFF
. | . | TRBJ2-6 | TRBV5-1 | TGCGCCAGCAGCTTTAATAGTATCTCTGGGGCCAACGTCCTGACTTTC | CASSFNSISGANVLTF